Each of the 4 T cell receptor beta chains below was sequenced from the same sample in a study of shared clonotypes between healthy human individuals. Produced via immunoSEQ multiplex PCR; TCRdb's table is partial and in-frame only. The sample consists of 2 million to 2.5 million clones, 93% of them appearing once. Sequenced input: naive CD4+ T cells from PBMCs. As to subset: CD45RA+ positively selected. These receptors were taken from a man aged 18-30 years in good health. Some clones in this sample may be carry-over from other donors' samples.

The chain is built from TRBV15 and TRBJ1-4; the D gene is possibly TRBD1 (5 bases). The ends were cut back, 8 bases at V and 10 bases at J, with 23 bases in the middle. Germline V CDR1 and CDR2: LNHNV, YYDKDF (reference sequence). CDR3 length: 15 amino acids. The CDR3 spells CATHRSGQGGGKLFF. CDR3 nucleotides: TGTGCCACCCACCGCAGTGGCCAGGGCGGGGGAAAACTGTTTTTT.

In regard to this clone: The sample carries other DNA sequences with the same CDR3. The J gene is TRBJ1-2, the V gene TRBV6-6; possibly TRBD1 for D (5 bases). V gave up 0 bases and J gave up 2 bases, with 7 bases separating them. This CDR3 has 14 amino acids. Germline V gene sequence: CDR1 MNHNY, CDR2 SVGAGI (reference sequence). The CDR3 DNA sequence: TGTGCCAGCAGTTACTCAAGGGACAACTATGGCTACACCTTC. Protein product: CASSYSRDNYGYTF.

The CDR3, as DNA: TGTGCCAGCAGTCCTACCGGGCCTGAACCCTACGAGCAGTACTTC. Protein sequence: CASSPTGPEPYEQYF. V usage is TRBV7-9 and J usage is TRBJ2-7; D gene uncertain. Trimming took off 6 bases at V and 2 bases at J, with 17 bases between the two ends. CDR3 length: 15 amino acids. CDR1 and CDR2 from the germline V gene are SEHNR and FQNEAQ (reference sequence). Combining the CDR3 with reference TRBV7-9 and TRBJ2-7 gives the whole variable domain DTGVSQNPRHKITKRGQNVTFRCDPISEHNRLYWYRQTLGQGPEFLTYFQNEAQLEKSRLLSDRFSAERPKGSFSTLEIQRTEQGDSAMYLCASSPTGPEPYEQYFGPGTRLTVT.

Worth noting for this clone: Other nucleotide sequences in the sample specify the same CDR3. The chain is built from TRBV29-1 and TRBJ1-1; a possible D gene is TRBD1 (6 bases). CDR1 and CDR2 (germline): SQVTM, ANQGSEA. V was clipped by 4 bases and J by 2 bases, with 11 bases between them. The CDR3 spans 13 residues. The CDR3: CSVGPGHNTEAFF. CDR3 DNA sequence: TGCAGCGTTGGTCCGGGACATAACACTGAAGCTTTCTTT.